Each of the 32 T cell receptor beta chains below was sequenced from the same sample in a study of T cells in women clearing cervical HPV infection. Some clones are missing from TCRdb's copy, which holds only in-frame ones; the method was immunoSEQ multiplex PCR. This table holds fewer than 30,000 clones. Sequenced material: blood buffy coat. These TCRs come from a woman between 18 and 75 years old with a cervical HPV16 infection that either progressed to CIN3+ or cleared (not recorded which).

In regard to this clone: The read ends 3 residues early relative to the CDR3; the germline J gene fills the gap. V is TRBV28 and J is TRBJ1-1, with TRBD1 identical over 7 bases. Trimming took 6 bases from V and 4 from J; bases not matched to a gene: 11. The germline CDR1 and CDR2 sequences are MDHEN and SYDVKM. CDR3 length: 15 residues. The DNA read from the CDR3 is TGTGCCAGCAGATTAAGGTTGGCAGGGGGCACTGAA. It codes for CASRLRLAGGTE. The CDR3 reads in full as CASRLRLAGGTEAFF.

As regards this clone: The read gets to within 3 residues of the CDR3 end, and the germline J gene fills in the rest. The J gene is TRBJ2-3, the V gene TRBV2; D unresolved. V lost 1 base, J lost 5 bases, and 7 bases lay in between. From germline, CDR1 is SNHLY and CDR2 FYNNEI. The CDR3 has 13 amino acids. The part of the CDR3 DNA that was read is TGTGCCAGCAGTGAAGGTTCCTTAGATACG. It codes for CASSEGSLDT. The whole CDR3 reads CASSEGSLDTQYF.

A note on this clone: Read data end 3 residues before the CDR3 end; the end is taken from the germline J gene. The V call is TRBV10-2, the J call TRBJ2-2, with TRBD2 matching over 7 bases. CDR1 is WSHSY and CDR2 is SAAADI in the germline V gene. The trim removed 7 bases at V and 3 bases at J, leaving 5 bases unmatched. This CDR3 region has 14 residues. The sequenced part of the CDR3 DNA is TGCGCCAGCAACGGGGGGTACTACACCGGGGAG. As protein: CASNGGYYTGE. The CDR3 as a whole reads CASNGGYYTGELFF.

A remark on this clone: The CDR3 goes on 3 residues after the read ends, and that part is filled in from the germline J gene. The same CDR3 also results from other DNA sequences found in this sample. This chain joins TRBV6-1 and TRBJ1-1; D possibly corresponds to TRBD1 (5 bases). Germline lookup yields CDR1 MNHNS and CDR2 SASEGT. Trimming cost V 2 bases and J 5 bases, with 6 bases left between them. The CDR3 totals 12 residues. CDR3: CASSERGTEAFF. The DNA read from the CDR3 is TGTGCCAGCAGTGAAAGGGGTACTGAA.

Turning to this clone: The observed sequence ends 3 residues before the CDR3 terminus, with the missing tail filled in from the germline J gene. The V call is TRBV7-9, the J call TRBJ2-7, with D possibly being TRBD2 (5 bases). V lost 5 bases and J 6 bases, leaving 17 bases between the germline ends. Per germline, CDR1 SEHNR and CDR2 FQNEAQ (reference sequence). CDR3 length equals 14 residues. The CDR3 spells CASSRTGFGSEQYF. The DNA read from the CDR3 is TGTGCCAGCAGCCGGACTGGCTTTGGGAGCGAG. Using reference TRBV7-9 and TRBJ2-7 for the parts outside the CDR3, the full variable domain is DTGVSQNPRHKITKRGQNVTFRCDPISEHNRLYWYRQTLGQGPEFLTYFQNEAQLEKSRLLSDRFSAERPKGSFSTLEIQRTEQGDSAMYLCASSRTGFGSEQYFGPGTRLTVT.

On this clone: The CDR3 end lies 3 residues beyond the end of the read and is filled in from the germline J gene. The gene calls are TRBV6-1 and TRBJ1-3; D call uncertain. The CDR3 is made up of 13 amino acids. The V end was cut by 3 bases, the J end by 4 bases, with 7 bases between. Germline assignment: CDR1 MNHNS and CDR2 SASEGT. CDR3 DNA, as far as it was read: TGTGCCAGCAGTGACGCGGAGGGAAACACC. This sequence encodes CASSDAEGNT. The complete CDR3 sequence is CASSDAEGNTIYF.

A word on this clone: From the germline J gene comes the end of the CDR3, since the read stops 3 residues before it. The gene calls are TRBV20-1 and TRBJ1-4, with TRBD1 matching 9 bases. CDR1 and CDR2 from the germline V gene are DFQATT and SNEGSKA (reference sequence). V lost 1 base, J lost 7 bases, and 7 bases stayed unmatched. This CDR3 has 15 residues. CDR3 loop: CSARGPRDRAEKLFF. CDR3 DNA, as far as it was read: TGCAGTGCTAGAGGTCCCCGGGACAGGGCTGAAAAA.

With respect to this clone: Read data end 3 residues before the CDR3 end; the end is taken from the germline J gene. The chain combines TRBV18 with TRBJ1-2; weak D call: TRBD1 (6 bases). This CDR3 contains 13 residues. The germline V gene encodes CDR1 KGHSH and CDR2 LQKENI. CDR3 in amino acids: CASSTSGGDDYTF. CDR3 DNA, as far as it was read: TGTGCCAGCTCCACTAGCGGGGGCGATGAC.

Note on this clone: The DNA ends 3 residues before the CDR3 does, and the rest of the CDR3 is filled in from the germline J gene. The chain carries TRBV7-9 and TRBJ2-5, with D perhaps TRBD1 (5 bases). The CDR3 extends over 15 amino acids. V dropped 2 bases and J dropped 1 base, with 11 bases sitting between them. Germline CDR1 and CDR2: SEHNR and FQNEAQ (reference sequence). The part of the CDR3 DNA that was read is TGTGCCAGCAGCTTAAAGGGGCAGCGCCAAGAGACC. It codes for CASSLKGQRQET. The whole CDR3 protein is CASSLKGQRQETQYF. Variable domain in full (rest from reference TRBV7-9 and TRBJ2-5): DTGVSQNPRHKITKRGQNVTFRCDPISEHNRLYWYRQTLGQGPEFLTYFQNEAQLEKSRLLSDRFSAERPKGSFSTLEIQRTEQGDSAMYLCASSLKGQRQETQYFGPGTRLLVL.

The DNA read from the CDR3 is TGTGCCATCAAGGGTGAGGGCTTTAGGAACAATGAG. It translates to CAIKGEGFRNNE. The whole CDR3 protein reads CAIKGEGFRNNEQFF. The J gene is TRBJ2-1, the V gene TRBV10-3, with a possible D match to TRBD2 (5 bases). Read coverage stops 3 residues before the CDR3 terminus; the germline J gene supplies the remainder. CDR3 length: 15 amino acids. Germline V CDR1 and CDR2: ENHRY, SYGVKD. V lost 7 bases and J 5 bases, leaving 18 bases between the germline ends.

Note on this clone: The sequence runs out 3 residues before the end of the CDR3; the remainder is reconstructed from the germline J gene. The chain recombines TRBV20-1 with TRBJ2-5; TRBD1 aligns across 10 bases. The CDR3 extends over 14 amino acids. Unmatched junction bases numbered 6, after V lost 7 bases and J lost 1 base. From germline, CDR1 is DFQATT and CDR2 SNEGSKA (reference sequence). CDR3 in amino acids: CSGSWTGGQETQYF. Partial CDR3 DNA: TGCAGTGGGTCCTGGACAGGGGGCCAAGAGACC.

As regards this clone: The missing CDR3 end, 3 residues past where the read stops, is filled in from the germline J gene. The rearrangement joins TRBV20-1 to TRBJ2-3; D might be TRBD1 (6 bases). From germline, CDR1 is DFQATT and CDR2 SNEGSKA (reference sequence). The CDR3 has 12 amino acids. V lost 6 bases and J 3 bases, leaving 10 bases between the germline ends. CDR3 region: CSAPQGTDTQYF. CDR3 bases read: TGCAGTGCACCTCAGGGGACAGATACG.

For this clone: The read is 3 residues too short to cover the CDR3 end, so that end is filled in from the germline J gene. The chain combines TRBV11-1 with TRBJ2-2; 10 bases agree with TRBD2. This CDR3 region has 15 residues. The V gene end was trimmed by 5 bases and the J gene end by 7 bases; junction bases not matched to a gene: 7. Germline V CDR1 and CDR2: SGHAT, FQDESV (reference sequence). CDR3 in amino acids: CASSPSGRAYGELFF. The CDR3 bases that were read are TGTGCCAGCAGCCCGAGCGGGAGGGCTTACGGGGAG.

The CDR3 here is CASSLLSGQGQETQYF. CDR3 DNA, as far as it was read: TGCGCCAGCAGCCTCCTCTCAGGACAGGGCCAAGAGACC. The J gene is TRBJ2-5, the V gene TRBV4-1, with 8 bases aligning to TRBD1. The CDR3 extends 3 residues past the end of the read, so its final part is completed from the germline J gene. V shed 4 bases, J shed 1 base, and the junction held 8 bases outside the gene matches. The germline V gene encodes CDR1 MGHRA and CDR2 YSYEKL. CDR3 length: 16 amino acids.

CDR3 protein: CASSLAGDSNSPLHF. The CDR3 bases that were read are TGCGCCAGCAGCTTGGCCGGGGACAGCAATTCACCC. This chain connects TRBV5-1 to TRBJ1-6; TRBD1 matches 7 bases. Sequencing ends 3 residues short of the CDR3 end; the germline J gene provides the rest. V was pared by 0 bases and J by 7 bases, with 4 bases of the junction left unmatched. Germline CDR1 is SGHRS and CDR2 is YFSETQ. CDR3 length: 15 amino acids.

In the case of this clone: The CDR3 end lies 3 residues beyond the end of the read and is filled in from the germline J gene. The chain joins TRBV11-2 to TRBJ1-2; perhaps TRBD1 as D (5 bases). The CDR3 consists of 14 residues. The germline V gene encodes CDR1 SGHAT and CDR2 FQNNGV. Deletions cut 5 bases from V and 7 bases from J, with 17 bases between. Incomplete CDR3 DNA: TGTGCCAGCAGCGCATTCGCTAAAAGGGGTGGC. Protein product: CASSAFAKRGG. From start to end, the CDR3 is CASSAFAKRGGYTF.

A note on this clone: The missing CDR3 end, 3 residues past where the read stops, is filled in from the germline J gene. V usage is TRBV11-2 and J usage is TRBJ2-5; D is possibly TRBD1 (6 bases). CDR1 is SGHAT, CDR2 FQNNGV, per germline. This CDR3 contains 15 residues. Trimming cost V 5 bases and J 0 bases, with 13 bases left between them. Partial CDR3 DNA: TGTGCCAGCAGCGTGACTCGGACAGACCAAGAGACC. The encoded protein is CASSVTRTDQET. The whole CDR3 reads CASSVTRTDQETQYF.

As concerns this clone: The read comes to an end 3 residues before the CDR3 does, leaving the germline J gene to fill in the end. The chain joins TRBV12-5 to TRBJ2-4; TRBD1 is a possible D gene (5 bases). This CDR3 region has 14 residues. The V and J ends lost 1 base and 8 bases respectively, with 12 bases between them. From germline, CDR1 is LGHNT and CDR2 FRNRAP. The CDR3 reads CASGLAVQGYIQYF. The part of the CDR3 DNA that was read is TGTGCTAGTGGTTTGGCAGTTCAGGGTTACATT.

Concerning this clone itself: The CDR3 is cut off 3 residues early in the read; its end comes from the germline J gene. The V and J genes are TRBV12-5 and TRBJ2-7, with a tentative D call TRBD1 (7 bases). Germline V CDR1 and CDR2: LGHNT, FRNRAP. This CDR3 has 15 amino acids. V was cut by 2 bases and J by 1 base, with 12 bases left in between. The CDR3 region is CASGLRAGGSYEQYF. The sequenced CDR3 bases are TGTGCTAGTGGTTTGAGGGCAGGGGGGTCCTACGAG. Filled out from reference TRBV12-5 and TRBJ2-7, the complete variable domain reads DARVTQTPRHKVTEMGQEVTMRCQPILGHNTVFWYRQTMMQGLELLAYFRNRAPLDDSGMPKDRFSAEMPDATLATLKIQPSEPRDSAVYFCASGLRAGGSYEQYFGPGTRLTVT.

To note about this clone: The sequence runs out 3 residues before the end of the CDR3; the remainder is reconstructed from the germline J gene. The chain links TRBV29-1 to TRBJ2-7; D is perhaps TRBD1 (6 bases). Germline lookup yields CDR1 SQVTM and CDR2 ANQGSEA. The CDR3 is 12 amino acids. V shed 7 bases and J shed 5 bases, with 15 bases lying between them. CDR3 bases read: TGCAGCGCTCTGACAGGAAGTCACGAG. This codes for CSALTGSHE. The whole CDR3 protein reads CSALTGSHEQYF.

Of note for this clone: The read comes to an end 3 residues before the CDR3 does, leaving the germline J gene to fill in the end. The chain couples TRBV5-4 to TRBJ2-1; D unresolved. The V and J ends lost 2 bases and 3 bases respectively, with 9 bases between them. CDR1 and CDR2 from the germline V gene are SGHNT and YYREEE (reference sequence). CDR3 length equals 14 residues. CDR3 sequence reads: CASSFGFNYNEQFF. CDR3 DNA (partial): TGTGCCAGCAGCTTCGGGTTCAACTACAATGAG.

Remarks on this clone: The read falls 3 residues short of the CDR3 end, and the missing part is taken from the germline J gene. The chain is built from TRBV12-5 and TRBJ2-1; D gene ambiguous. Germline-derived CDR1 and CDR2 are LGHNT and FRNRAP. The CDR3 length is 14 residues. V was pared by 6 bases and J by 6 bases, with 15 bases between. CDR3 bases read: TGTGCTAGTGGGCTTTGGCCCAATTTCAATGAG. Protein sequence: CASGLWPNFNE. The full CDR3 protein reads CASGLWPNFNEQFF.

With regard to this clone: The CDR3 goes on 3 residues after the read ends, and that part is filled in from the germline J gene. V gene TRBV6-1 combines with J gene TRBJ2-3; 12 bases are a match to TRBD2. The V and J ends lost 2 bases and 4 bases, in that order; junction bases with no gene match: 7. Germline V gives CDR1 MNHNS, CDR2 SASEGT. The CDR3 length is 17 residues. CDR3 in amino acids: CASSEFPSGGAADTQYF. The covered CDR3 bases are TGTGCCAGCAGTGAATTTCCTAGCGGGGGGGCTGCAGATACG.

The CDR3 protein is CASSIAGTEVYEQYF. The DNA read from the CDR3 is TGTGCCAGTAGTATTGCCGGGACAGAGGTCTACGAG. This chain connects TRBV19 to TRBJ2-7; TRBD1 matches 7 bases. The read falls 3 residues short of the CDR3 end, and the missing part is taken from the germline J gene. With 3 bases clipped from V and 3 bases from J, the junction kept 8 bases outside the gene matches. Germline CDR1 reads LNHDA; CDR2 reads SQIVND (reference sequence). This CDR3 is 15 amino acids long.

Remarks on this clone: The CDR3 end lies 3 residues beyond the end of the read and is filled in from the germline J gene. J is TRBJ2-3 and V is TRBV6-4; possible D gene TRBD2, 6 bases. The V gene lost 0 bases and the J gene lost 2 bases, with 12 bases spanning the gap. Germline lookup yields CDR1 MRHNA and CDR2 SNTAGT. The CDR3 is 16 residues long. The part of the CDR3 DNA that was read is TGTGCCAGCAGTGACTCGAGTCGGGGGTCCACAGATACG. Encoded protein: CASSDSSRGSTDT. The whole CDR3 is CASSDSSRGSTDTQYF.

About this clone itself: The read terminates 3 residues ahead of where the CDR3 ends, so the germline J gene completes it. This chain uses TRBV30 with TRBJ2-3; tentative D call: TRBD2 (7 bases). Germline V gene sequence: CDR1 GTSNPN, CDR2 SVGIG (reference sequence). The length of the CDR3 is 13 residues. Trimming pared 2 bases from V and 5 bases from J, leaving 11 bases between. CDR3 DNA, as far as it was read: TGTGCCTGGAGTTTGGGGGGGCAAGATACG. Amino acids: CAWSLGGQDT. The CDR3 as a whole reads CAWSLGGQDTQYF.

The CDR3 sequence: CAWRRWSDTEAFF. The DNA read from the CDR3 is TGTGCCTGGAGGAGGTGGTCTGACACTGAA. The gene calls are TRBV30 and TRBJ1-1, with D unclear. Coverage ceases 3 residues before the CDR3 finishes, and the germline J gene fills in the end. The CDR3 has 13 amino acids. The V end was cut by 3 bases, the J end by 3 bases, with 11 bases between. Germline lookup yields CDR1 GTSNPN and CDR2 SVGIG (reference sequence).

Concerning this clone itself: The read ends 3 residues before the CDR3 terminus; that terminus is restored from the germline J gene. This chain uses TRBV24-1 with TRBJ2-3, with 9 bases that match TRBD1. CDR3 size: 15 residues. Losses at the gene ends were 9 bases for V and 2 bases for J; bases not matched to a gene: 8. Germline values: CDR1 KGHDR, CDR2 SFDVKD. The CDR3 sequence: CATEGQGAFTDTQYF. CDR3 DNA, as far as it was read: TGTGCCACCGAGGGACAGGGCGCCTTCACAGATACG.

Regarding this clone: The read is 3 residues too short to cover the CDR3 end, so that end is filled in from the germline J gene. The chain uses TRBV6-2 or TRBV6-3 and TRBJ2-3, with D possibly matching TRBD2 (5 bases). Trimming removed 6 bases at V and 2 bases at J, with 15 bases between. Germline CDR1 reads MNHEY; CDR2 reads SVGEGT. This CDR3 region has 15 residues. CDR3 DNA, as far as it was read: TGTGCCAGCAGCCACGGCACTAGTCCCACAGATACG. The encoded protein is CASSHGTSPTDT. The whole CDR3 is CASSHGTSPTDTQYF.

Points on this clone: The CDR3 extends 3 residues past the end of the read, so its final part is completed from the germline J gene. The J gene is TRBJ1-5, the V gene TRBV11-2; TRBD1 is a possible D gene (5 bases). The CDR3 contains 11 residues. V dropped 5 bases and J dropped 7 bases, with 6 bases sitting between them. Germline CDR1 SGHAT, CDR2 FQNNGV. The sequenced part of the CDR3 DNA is TGTGCCAGCAGCGGGGGGCAGCCC. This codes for CASSGGQP. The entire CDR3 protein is CASSGGQPQHF.

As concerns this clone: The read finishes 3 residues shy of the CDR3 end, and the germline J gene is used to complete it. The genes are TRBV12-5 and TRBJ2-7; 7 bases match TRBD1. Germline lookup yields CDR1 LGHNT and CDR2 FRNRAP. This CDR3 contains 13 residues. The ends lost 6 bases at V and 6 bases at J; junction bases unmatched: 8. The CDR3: CASGPGQVPEQYF. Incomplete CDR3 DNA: TGTGCTAGTGGACCCGGACAGGTCCCCGAG.

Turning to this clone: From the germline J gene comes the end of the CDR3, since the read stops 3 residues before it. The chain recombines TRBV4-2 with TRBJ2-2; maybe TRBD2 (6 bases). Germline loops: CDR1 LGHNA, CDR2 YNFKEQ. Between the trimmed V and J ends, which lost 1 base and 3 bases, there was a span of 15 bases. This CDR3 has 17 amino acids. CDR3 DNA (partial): TGTGCCAGCAGCCAAGGCGCCAGGGAGGTGGACACCGGGGAG. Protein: CASSQGAREVDTGE. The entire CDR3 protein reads CASSQGAREVDTGELFF.